A single sample gave rise to the 8 T cell receptor beta chains below, sequenced in a study of blood T cell repertoires in COVID-19. The table came from immunoSEQ multiplex PCR; TCRdb's copy has only in-frame clones and leaves some out. The sample shows around 400,000 clones, approximately 87% of them seen only once. The sequencing input was peripheral blood. Receptors originate from a woman under 40 with COVID-19, enrolled during active disease.

This clone was seen just once. The V gene is TRBV6-2 or TRBV6-3, the J gene TRBJ1-2, with D uncertain. Looked up from germline, CDR1 is MNHEY and CDR2 is SVGEGT. The CDR3 sequence is 17 residues long. V shed 1 base and J shed 2 bases, with 17 bases lying between them. The CDR3 nucleotides read TGTGCCAGCAGTTACTACGGGTCAAGGTCTGGGAACTATGGCTACACCTTC. Protein: CASSYYGSRSGNYGYTF.

V and J are TRBV5-1 and TRBJ1-2; 7 bases are shared with TRBD1. This CDR3 region has 14 residues. Germline V CDR1 and CDR2: SGHRS, YFSETQ. After removal of 3 bases from V and 5 bases from J, the junction contained 7 bases not matched to a gene. CDR3 DNA sequence: TGCGCCAGCAGCTCCCAGACAGGGCCATATGGCTACACCTTC. Protein product: CASSSQTGPYGYTF.

The genes are TRBV9 and TRBJ2-1, with 10 bases that match TRBD2. Unmatched junction bases numbered 3, after V lost 3 bases and J lost 6 bases. The CDR3 length is 14 residues. Germline CDR1 reads SGDLS; CDR2 reads YYNGEE. The CDR3 region is CASSGGTSANEQFF. In DNA, the CDR3 is TGTGCCAGCAGCGGGGGGACTAGCGCCAATGAGCAGTTCTTC.

The chain uses TRBV9 and TRBJ1-1; 9 nucleotides align to TRBD1. The CDR3 is 15 residues long. Germline trimming cut 2 bases from V and 5 bases from J; bases unmatched to any gene: 7. Germline V gene lookup returns CDR1 SGDLS and CDR2 YYNGEE. The DNA for the CDR3 is TGTGCCAGCAGCGTCGAACAGGGGGCGTGGACTGAAGCTTTCTTT. This codes for CASSVEQGAWTEAFF.

V is TRBV29-1 and J is TRBJ1-3; D unclear. This CDR3 comprises 14 residues. Trimming stripped 7 bases from V and 2 bases from J, with 15 bases between. Germline V lookup: CDR1 SQVTM, CDR2 ANQGSEA. Here the CDR3 reads CSAAGSPAGNTIYF. The CDR3, as DNA: TGCAGCGCCGCAGGATCGCCCGCTGGAAACACCATATATTTT.

This chain connects TRBV9 to TRBJ2-3; 14 bases map to TRBD2. V was clipped by 0 bases and J by 3 bases; unmatched bases: 12. This CDR3 region has 20 residues. The germline CDR1 and CDR2 sequences are SGDLS and YYNGEE. The DNA of the CDR3 is TGTGCCAGCAGCGTAGACCCTGGGACTAGCGGGAGAATGTGGACAGATACGCAGTATTTT. Translating gives CASSVDPGTSGRMWTDTQYF.

The sample holds one count of this clone. CDR3 protein: CANSQGNYGYTF. Here the CDR3 DNA reads TGTGCCAATTCACAGGGGAACTATGGCTACACCTTC. This rearrangement joins TRBV2 to TRBJ1-2, with 7 nucleotides matching TRBD1. The CDR3 totals 12 residues. Germline V CDR1 and CDR2: SNHLY, FYNNEI. J gave up 2 bases and V 10 bases, and 4 bases lay outside the gene matches.

CDR3 DNA sequence: TGTGCCAGCAGCTTAGTTGGGACAACCTACGAGCAGTACTTC. Protein product: CASSLVGTTYEQYF. The rearrangement uses TRBV7-2 and TRBJ2-7; weak D call: TRBD1 (6 bases). Trimming left V 1 base short and J 2 bases short, with 9 bases between. Germline V lookup: CDR1 SGHTA, CDR2 FQGNSA. The CDR3 contains 14 residues.